The source of this TCR beta chain is a study of siplizumab effects on memory and regulatory T cells. The study, taken as a whole, reports: The alloresponse seemed to draw substantially on naive T cells, which appeared more diverse than memory cells. Naive versus memory phenotype went unassigned for roughly 75-96% of proliferating CD4+ or CD8+ clones.

Sequencing of unstimulated naive, memory, effector memory and TEMRA subsets was performed in three donor pairs. Germline CDR1 and CDR2: MDHEN and SYDVKM. The CDR3 length is 13 residues. V dropped 6 bases and J dropped 1; count of bases not matched to a gene: 2. The data were produced by immunoSEQ multiplex PCR, yet TCRdb's version contains in-frame clones alone and is incomplete. The table includes about 56,000 clones, around 97% detected once. In regard to this clone: Its cognate antigen is unknown.

The sequence derives from a human donor in good health. This chain connects TRBV28 to TRBJ1-1, with TRBD1 matching over 7 bases. What was sequenced was naive CD8+ T cells sorted from blood. CDR3 residues: CASSDRENTEAFF. The CDR3 bases are TGTGCCAGCAGCGACAGGGAGAACACTGAAGCTTTCTTT.